The 5 T cell receptor beta chains given below trace back to one sample, sequenced in a study of blood T cells in healthy people across ages. The use of a sample-barcoded 5' primer and a J-beta primer mix characterized a second PCR of roughly 6 to 11 cycles. TCRdb fed the 5' RACE reads into MiXCR, producing one record per CDR3 protein. This sample yields 700,000 or so distinct CDR3 sequences, of which 22% are seen a single time; 22% belongs to the top ten. The sequencing input was blood. Receptors were obtained from a man aged 65-85 years in good health.

This clonotype was seen only a few times. V usage is TRBV11-2 and J usage is TRBJ2-3; D is ambiguous. The V end lost 1 base, the J end lost 1 base, and 6 bases lay between the germline ends. Per germline, CDR1 SGHAT and CDR2 FQNNGV. The CDR3 covers 14 residues. CDR3 sequence reads: CASSLGKRTDTQYF. CDR3 sequence (DNA): TGTGCCAGCAGCTTAGGGAAGCGCACAGATACGCAGTATTTT.

J is TRBJ2-1 and V is TRBV5-1; D possibly corresponds to TRBD1 (6 bases). Germline V gives CDR1 SGHRS, CDR2 YFSETQ. The ends were cut back, 1 base at V and 8 bases at J, with 16 bases in the middle. The CDR3 covers 15 residues. For the CDR3, the DNA is TGCGCCAGCAGCTTGAGCAGCAGGGGTAGGGATGAGCAGTTCTTC. Amino acid sequence: CASSLSSRGRDEQFF.

In its sample, this clonotype was seen a few times. The chain links TRBV19 to TRBJ2-7; possible D gene TRBD2, 6 bases. Germline V gene data show CDR1 as LNHDA and CDR2 as SQIVND (reference sequence). Trimming cost V 2 bases and J 4 bases, with 18 bases left between them. This CDR3 is built from 16 residues. The CDR3: CASSITRGSWLYEQYV. Written as DNA, the CDR3 is TGTGCCAGTAGTATAACTCGGGGGAGTTGGCTTTACGAGCAGTACGTC.

Ten or more counts support this clonotype. V gene TRBV20-1 combines with J gene TRBJ2-4, with D hard to call. Germline assignment: CDR1 DFQATT and CDR2 SNEGSKA (reference sequence). This CDR3 is 13 amino acids long. The ends were cut back, 5 bases at V and 6 bases at J, with 14 bases in the middle. The CDR3 sequence is CSAPDTYGNIQYF. CDR3 DNA: TGCAGTGCTCCTGACACCTATGGAAACATTCAGTACTTC.

In its sample, this clonotype was seen once. The J gene is TRBJ1-3, the V gene TRBV7-9; no clear D. The CDR3 covers 12 residues. V was pared by 5 bases and J by 4 bases, with 6 bases between. Looked up from germline, CDR1 is SEHNR and CDR2 is FQNEAQ (reference sequence). Written as DNA, the CDR3 is TGTGCCAGCAGCGGCTGGGGAAACACCATATATTTT. Its protein is CASSGWGNTIYF.